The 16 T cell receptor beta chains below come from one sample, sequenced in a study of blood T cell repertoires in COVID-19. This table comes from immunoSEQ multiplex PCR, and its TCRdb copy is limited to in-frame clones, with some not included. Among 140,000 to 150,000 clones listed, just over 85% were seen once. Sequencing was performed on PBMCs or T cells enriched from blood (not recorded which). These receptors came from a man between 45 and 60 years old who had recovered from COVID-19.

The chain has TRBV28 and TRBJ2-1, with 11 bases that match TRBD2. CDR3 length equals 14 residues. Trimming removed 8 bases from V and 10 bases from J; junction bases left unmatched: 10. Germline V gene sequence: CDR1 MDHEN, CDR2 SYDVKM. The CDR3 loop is CASEGVAGGYEQFF. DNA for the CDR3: TGTGCCAGCGAGGGGGTAGCGGGAGGGTACGAGCAGTTCTTC.

CDR3 sequence: CATSRDEGHLKNIQYF. CDR3 sequence (DNA): TGTGCCACCAGCAGAGATGAAGGACACCTAAAAAACATTCAGTACTTC. The J gene is TRBJ2-4, the V gene TRBV15; TRBD1 is a possible D gene (5 bases). The CDR3 is 16 residues long. Germline V gene sequence: CDR1 LNHNV, CDR2 YYDKDF (reference sequence). Trimming cost V 0 bases and J 4 bases, with 13 bases left between them.

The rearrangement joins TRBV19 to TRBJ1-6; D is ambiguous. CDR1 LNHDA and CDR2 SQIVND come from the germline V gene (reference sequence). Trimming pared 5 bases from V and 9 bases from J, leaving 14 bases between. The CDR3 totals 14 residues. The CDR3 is CASSQPRGSSPLHF. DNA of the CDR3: TGTGCCAGTAGTCAACCGAGAGGGAGTTCACCCCTCCACTTT.

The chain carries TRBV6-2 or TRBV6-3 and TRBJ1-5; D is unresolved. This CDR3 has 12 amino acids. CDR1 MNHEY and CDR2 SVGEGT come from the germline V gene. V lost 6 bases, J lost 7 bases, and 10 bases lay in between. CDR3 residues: CASSARGQPQHF. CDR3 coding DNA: TGTGCCAGCAGCGCCAGAGGGCAGCCCCAGCATTTT.

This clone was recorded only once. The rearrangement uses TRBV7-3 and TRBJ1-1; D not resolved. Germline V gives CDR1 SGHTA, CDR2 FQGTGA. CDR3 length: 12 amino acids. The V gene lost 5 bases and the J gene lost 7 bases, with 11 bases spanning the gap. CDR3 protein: CASSPDTHEAFF. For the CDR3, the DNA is TGTGCCAGCAGCCCAGACACTCATGAAGCTTTCTTT.

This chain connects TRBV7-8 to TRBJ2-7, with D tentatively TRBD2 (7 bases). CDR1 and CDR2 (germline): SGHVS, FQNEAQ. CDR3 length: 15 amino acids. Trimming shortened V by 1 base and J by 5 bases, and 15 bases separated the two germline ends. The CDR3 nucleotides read TGTGCCAGCAGCTTAGTGACAGAGGGGGGGAACGAGCAGTACGTC. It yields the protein CASSLVTEGGNEQYV.

CDR3 in DNA: TGTGCCAGCAGCCCCTCCGGGACAGGGTTAGCGTCAGCCCAGCATTTT. Translation gives CASSPSGTGLASAQHF. V and J are TRBV6-2 or TRBV6-3 and TRBJ1-5; TRBD1 matches 9 bases. CDR3 length: 16 amino acids. V trimming: 6 bases; J trimming: 11 bases; junction bases outside the gene matches: 17. CDR1 is MNHEY, CDR2 SVGEGT, per germline.

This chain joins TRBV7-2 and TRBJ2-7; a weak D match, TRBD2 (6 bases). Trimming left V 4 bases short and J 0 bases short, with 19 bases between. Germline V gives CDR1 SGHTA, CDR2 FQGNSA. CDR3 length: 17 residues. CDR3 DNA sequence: TGTGCCAGCAGCTCGCCTGGTTCACGGGGGAGCTCCTACGAGCAGTACTTC. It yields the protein CASSSPGSRGSSYEQYF.

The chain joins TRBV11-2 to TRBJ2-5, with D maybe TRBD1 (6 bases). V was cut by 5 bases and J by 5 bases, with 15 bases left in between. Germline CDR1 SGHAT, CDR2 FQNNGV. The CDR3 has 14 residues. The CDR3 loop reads CASSRRQGPETQYF. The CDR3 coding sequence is TGTGCCAGCAGCCGAAGGCAGGGGCCGGAGACCCAGTACTTC.

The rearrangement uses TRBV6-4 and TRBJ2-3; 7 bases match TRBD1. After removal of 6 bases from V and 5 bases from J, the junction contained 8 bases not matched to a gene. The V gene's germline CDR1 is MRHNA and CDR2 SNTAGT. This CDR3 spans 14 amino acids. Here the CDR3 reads CASSRTGPGDTQYF. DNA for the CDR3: TGTGCCAGCAGCCGGACAGGTCCAGGAGATACGCAGTATTTT.

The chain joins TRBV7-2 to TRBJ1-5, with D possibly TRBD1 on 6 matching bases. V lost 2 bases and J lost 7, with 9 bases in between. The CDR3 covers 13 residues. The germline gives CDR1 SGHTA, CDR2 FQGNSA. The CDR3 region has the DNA TGTGCCAGCAGCTTACAGGGGCACCAGCCCCAGCATTTT. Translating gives CASSLQGHQPQHF.

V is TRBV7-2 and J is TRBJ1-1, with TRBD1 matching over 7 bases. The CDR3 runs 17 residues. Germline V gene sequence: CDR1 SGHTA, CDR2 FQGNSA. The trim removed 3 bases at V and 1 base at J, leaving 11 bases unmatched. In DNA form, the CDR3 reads TGTGCCAGCAGCTTCCCCCCGGGACAGCGACAGAACACTGAAGCTTTCTTT. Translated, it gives CASSFPPGQRQNTEAFF. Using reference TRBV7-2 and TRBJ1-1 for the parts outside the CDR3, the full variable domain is GAGVSQSPSNKVTEKGKDVELRCDPISGHTALYWYRQSLGQGLEFLIYFQGNSAPDKSGLPSDRFSAERTGGSVSTLTIQRTQQEDSAVYLCASSFPPGQRQNTEAFFGQGTRLTVV.

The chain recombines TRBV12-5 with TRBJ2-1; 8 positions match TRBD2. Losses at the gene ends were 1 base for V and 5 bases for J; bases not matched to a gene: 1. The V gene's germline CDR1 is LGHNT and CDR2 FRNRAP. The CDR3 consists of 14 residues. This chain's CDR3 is CASGLAGGDNEQFF. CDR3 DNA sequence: TGTGCTAGTGGTTTGGCGGGAGGGGACAATGAGCAGTTCTTC.

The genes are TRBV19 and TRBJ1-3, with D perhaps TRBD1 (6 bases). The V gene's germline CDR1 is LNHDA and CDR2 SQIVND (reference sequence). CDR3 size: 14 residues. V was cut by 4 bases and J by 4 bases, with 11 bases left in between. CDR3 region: CASSSWGRGNTIYF. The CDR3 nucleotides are TGTGCCAGTAGTAGCTGGGGGCGCGGAAACACCATATATTTT.

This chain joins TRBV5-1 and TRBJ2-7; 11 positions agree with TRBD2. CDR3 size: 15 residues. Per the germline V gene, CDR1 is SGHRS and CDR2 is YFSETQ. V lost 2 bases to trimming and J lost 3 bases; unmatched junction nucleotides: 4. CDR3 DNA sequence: TGCGCCAGCAGCTTCCTTGGACTAGCGGGCTACGAGCAGTACTTC. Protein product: CASSFLGLAGYEQYF.

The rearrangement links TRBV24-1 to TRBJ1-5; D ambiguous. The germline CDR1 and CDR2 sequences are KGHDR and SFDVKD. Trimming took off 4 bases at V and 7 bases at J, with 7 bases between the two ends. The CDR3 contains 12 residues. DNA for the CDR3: TGTGCCACCAGTGAAACGGGGCAGCCCCAGCATTTT. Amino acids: CATSETGQPQHF.